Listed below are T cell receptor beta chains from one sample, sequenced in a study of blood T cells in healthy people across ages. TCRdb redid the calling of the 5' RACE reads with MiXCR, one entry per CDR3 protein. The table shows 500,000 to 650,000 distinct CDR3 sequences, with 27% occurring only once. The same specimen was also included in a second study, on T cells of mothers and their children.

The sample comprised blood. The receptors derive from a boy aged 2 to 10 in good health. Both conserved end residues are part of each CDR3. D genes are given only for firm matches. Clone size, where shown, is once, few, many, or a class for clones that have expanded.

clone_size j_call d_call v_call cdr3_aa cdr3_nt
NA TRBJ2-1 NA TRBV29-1 CSVGQAEQFF TGCAGCGTAGGCCAAGCAGAGCAGTTCTTC
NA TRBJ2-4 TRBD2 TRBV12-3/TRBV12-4 CASSFRLTSGSENIQYF TGTGCCAGCAGTTTTCGCTTGACTAGCGGGAGTGAAAACATTCAGTACTTC
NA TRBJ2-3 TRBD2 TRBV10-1 CASSVGLADTDTQYF TGCGCCAGCAGTGTCGGGCTAGCGGACACAGATACGCAGTATTTT
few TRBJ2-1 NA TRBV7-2 CASSVDHSPLNEQFF TGTGCCAGCAGCGTGGACCATAGTCCCCTCAATGAGCAGTTCTTC
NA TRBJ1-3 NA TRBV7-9 CASTPSWPLTPYF TGTGCCAGCACTCCGTCCTGGCCCCTAACGCCATATTTT
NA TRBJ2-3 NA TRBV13 CASSLEGGIGTDTQYF TGTGCCAGCAGCTTAGAGGGGGGGATCGGCACAGATACGCAGTATTTT
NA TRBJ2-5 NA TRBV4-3 CASSKGGQRDLQETQYF TGCGCCAGCAGCAAGGGGGGGCAGCGGGACCTACAAGAGACCCAGTACTTC
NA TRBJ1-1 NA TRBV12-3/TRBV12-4 CASSPHRTNTEAFF TGTGCCAGCAGTCCCCACCGGACTAACACTGAAGCTTTCTTT
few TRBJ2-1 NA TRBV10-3 CAISERTDNEQFF TGTGCCATCAGTGAGCGGACTGACAATGAGCAGTTCTTC
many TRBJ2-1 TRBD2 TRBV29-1 CSVFLAGGYNEQFF TGCAGCGTTTTTCTAGCGGGAGGGTACAATGAGCAGTTCTTC
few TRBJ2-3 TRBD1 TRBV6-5 CASSYAGQGAQSNQPQYF TGTGCCAGCAGTTACGCGGGACAGGGGGCGCAGAGCAATCAGCCCCAGTATTTT
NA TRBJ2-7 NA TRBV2 CASSEEVAYEQYF TGTGCCAGCAGTGAGGAGGTGGCCTACGAGCAGTACTTC
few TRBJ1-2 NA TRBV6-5 CATGRGRGYTF TGTGCCACTGGACGGGGGCGAGGCTACACCTTC